The rows below give T cell receptor beta chains drawn from one sample of a study of post-analysis software for immune sequencing data. TCRdb reanalysed the PCR reads using MiXCR and keeps one entry per CDR3 protein. The profile shows around 250,000 distinct CDR3 sequences, 36% of them singletons. The sample taken for sequencing was blood. These receptors were obtained from a girl aged 10-17 years with multiple sclerosis. Both conserved end residues are part of each CDR3. The order of the fields is J gene, V gene, D gene, clone size, CDR3 protein, CDR3 DNA. D genes are given only for firm matches. Some rows mark clone size as missing; the rest say once, few, many or name a class of expanded clone.

j_call: TRBJ1-5; v_call: TRBV6-1; d_call: TRBD1; clone_size: many; cdr3_aa: CASSGTGGLGNQPQHF; cdr3_nt: TGTGCCAGCAGTGGGACAGGGGGCTTGGGCAATCAGCCCCAGCATTTT
j_call: TRBJ2-1; v_call: TRBV11-2; d_call: NA; clone_size: few; cdr3_aa: CASSFYSGRDEQFF; cdr3_nt: TGTGCCAGCAGCTTTTATTCAGGTAGGGATGAGCAGTTCTTC
j_call: TRBJ1-6; v_call: TRBV10-3; d_call: NA; clone_size: NA; cdr3_aa: CAISESQDLIRTLHF; cdr3_nt: TGTGCCATCAGTGAGTCACAAGACTTAATTCGAACCCTCCACTTT
j_call: TRBJ2-5; v_call: TRBV29-1; d_call: TRBD2; clone_size: once; cdr3_aa: CSVEDGVAGIETQYF; cdr3_nt: TGCAGCGTTGAAGATGGAGTAGCGGGGATAGAGACCCAGTACTTC
j_call: TRBJ1-2; v_call: TRBV6-5; d_call: TRBD1; clone_size: many; cdr3_aa: CASSAYRGSSYGYTF; cdr3_nt: TGTGCCAGCAGTGCCTACAGGGGGTCGAGCTATGGCTACACCTTC
j_call: TRBJ2-1; v_call: TRBV4-1; d_call: TRBD2; clone_size: NA; cdr3_aa: CASSPTSGRTHNEQFF; cdr3_nt: TGCGCCAGCAGCCCAACTAGCGGGAGGACCCACAATGAGCAGTTCTTC
j_call: TRBJ2-1; v_call: TRBV7-9; d_call: NA; clone_size: many; cdr3_aa: CASSLAGEQFF; cdr3_nt: TGTGCCAGCAGTTTAGCCGGTGAGCAGTTCTTC
j_call: TRBJ2-7; v_call: TRBV5-1; d_call: NA; clone_size: NA; cdr3_aa: CASGLGQGTLGEQYF; cdr3_nt: TGCGCCAGCGGCTTGGGGCAGGGGACCCTAGGTGAGCAGTACTTC
j_call: TRBJ2-1; v_call: TRBV12-3/TRBV12-4; d_call: NA; clone_size: many; cdr3_aa: CASSVGEPEQFF; cdr3_nt: TGTGCCAGCAGTGTCGGGGAGCCTGAGCAGTTCTTC
j_call: TRBJ1-1; v_call: TRBV7-9; d_call: TRBD1; clone_size: NA; cdr3_aa: CASSRQTGDTEAFF; cdr3_nt: TGTGCCAGCAGCCGACAAACAGGGGACACTGAAGCTTTCTTT
j_call: TRBJ1-1; v_call: TRBV5-5; d_call: NA; clone_size: NA; cdr3_aa: CAGSFGVNTEAFF; cdr3_nt: TGTGCCGGCAGCTTCGGTGTTAACACTGAAGCTTTCTTT
j_call: TRBJ1-2; v_call: TRBV24-1; d_call: NA; clone_size: many; cdr3_aa: CATSDRQSGKYGYTF; cdr3_nt: TGTGCCACCAGTGATCGACAGTCGGGGAAATATGGCTACACCTTC
j_call: TRBJ1-4; v_call: TRBV10-3; d_call: NA; clone_size: NA; cdr3_aa: CAISGATNEKLFF; cdr3_nt: TGTGCCATCAGTGGGGCAACTAATGAAAAACTGTTTTTT
j_call: TRBJ2-7; v_call: TRBV7-2; d_call: NA; clone_size: NA; cdr3_aa: CASSSPGSYNEQYF; cdr3_nt: TGTGCCAGCAGCTCACCGGGGTCATACAATGAGCAGTACTTC
j_call: TRBJ2-1; v_call: TRBV29-1; d_call: TRBD2; clone_size: NA; cdr3_aa: CSVGLAFSYNEQFF; cdr3_nt: TGCAGCGTGGGACTAGCGTTTTCCTACAATGAGCAGTTCTTC